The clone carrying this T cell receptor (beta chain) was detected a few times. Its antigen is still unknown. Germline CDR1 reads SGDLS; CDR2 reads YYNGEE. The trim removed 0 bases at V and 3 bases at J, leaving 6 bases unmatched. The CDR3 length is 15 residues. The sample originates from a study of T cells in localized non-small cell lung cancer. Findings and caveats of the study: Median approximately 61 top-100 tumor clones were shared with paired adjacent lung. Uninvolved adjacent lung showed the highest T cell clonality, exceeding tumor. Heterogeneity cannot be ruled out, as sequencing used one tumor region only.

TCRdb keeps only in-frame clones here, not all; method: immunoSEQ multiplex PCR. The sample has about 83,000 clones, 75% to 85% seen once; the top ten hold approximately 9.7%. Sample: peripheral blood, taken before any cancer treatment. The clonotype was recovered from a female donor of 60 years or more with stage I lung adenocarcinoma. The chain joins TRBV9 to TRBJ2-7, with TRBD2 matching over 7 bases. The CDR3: CASSVAGGSGYEQYF. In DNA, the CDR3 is TGTGCCAGCAGCGTAGCAGGCGGGAGTGGCTACGAGCAGTACTTC.